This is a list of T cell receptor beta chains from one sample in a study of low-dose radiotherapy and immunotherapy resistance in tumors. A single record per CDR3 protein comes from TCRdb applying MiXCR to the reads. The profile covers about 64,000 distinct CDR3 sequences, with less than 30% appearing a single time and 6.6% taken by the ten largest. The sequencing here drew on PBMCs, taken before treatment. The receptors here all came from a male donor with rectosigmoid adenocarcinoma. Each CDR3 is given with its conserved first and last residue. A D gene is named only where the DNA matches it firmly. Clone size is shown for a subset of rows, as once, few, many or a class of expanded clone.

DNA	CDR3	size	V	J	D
TGTGCCAGCAGTTCCTCTAGCGGGAACGCCGGTGAGCAGTTCTTC	CASSSSSGNAGEQFF	NA	TRBV28	TRBJ2-1	TRBD2
TGCGCCAGCAGCCAAGATAAATTTGGCGGGGTGAACACAGATACGCAGTATTTT	CASSQDKFGGVNTDTQYF	many	TRBV4-3	TRBJ2-3	NA
TGTGCCAGCAGCTTGGGCCGACTAGCGGGGGGAACAGATACGCAGTATTTT	CASSLGRLAGGTDTQYF	many	TRBV5-3	TRBJ2-3	TRBD2
TGTGCCAGCAGCTTGATACAGAGAAAAGAGACCCAGTACTTC	CASSLIQRKETQYF	many	TRBV5-6	TRBJ2-5	NA
TGCGCCAGCACCAGTTCCGTTGGGTCACCCCTCCACTTT	CASTSSVGSPLHF	NA	TRBV4-1	TRBJ1-6	NA
TGTGCCAGCAGCCCGAACCTTCCGGGACAGTGGTCCGGGGAGCTGTTTTTT	CASSPNLPGQWSGELFF	NA	TRBV4-2	TRBJ2-2	TRBD1
TGTGCCAGCAGCCTTTCGCAGGGGACTAGCGGGTACAATGAGCAGTTCTTC	CASSLSQGTSGYNEQFF	many	TRBV14	TRBJ2-1	TRBD2
TGTGCCAGTAGTACAAGACAGGGCTCTGGCTACACCTTC	CASSTRQGSGYTF	many	TRBV19	TRBJ1-2	TRBD1
TGTGCCAGCAGCTCGGGACGGCAAGAGACCCAGTACTTC	CASSSGRQETQYF	many	TRBV21-1	TRBJ2-5	NA
TGTGCTAGTGGTTTGACGGACCCCAGGGGGCGCACTGAAGCTTTCTTT	CASGLTDPRGRTEAFF	many	TRBV12-5	TRBJ1-1	TRBD1
TGCAGCGTTCGGGTTCTGAACACTGAAGCTTTCTTT	CSVRVLNTEAFF	NA	TRBV29-1	TRBJ1-1	NA
TGTGCCAGCAGCTTATCGGCCGGGACTGAAGCTTTCTTT	CASSLSAGTEAFF	many	TRBV7-9	TRBJ1-1	NA
TGCAGTGCTCCCAAGGCGGGAGGGAGGGTCGGGGAGCTGTTTTTT	CSAPKAGGRVGELFF	many	TRBV20-1	TRBJ2-2	TRBD2
TGTGCCAGCAGTGACGGGACGAACACCGGGGAGCTGTTTTTT	CASSDGTNTGELFF	many	TRBV6-4	TRBJ2-2	NA